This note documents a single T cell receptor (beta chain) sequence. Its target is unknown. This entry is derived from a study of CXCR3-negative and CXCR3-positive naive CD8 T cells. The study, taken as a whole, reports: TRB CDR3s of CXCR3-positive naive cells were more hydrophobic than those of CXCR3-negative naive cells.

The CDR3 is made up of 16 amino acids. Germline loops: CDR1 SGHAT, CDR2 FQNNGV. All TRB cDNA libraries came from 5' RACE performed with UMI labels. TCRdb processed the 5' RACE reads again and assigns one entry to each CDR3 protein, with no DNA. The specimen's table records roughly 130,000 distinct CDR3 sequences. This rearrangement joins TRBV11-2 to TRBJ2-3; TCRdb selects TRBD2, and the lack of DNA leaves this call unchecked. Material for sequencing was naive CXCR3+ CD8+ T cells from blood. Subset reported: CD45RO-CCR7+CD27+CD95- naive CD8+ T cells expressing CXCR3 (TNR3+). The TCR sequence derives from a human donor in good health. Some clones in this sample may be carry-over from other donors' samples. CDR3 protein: CASSRPPAGGRDTQYF.